Listed here is a single T cell receptor (beta chain). This specimen comes from a study of blood T cell repertoires in COVID-19. Study-wide background: Collection of acute and convalescent COVID-19 samples took place in the United States, Italy and Spain. Sources were T cells, B-cell-depleted T cells, or PBMCs; the material itself was cDNA or gDNA.

The V gene's germline CDR1 is LGHNA and CDR2 YSLEER. The CDR3 is 15 residues long. With V trimmed by 0 bases and J by 11 bases, 10 bases remained unmatched. Authors' data handling: It was from reference gene primer amplification that nucleated cell counts were estimated. Method: immunoSEQ multiplex PCR; TCRdb's copy keeps in-frame clones and lacks some. D and trimming come from the DNA, and the V and J calls and clone size come from that table. The sample lists about 200,000 clones, roughly 83% seen once, with 27% in the top ten. The specimen sequenced was peripheral blood. This clonotype was sampled from a man aged 40-50 years with acute or convalescent COVID-19. J is TRBJ2-1 and V is TRBV4-3; 7 nucleotides match TRBD2. CDR3 region: CASSQESGRLGKQFF. CDR3 nucleotide sequence: TGCGCCAGCAGCCAAGAATCCGGGAGGCTTGGGAAGCAGTTCTTC.